The 23 T cell receptor beta chains below come from one sample, sequenced in a study of memory CD4+ T cells and cytomegalovirus serostatus. Single viable CD3+CD4+CD8-CD45RO+ cells were sorted as the memory CD4+ T cells. The table came from immunoSEQ multiplex PCR; TCRdb's copy has only in-frame clones and leaves some out. The repertoire holds 50,000 to 60,000 clones, with around 82% as singletons. Sequencing was carried out using memory CD4+ T cells from blood. The receptor set was obtained from an adult in good health and CMV-seropositive.

The sample holds one count of this clone. This chain joins TRBV29-1 and TRBJ2-3; 9 bases map to TRBD1. The CDR3 sequence is 13 residues long. CDR1 and CDR2 from the germline V gene are SQVTM and ANQGSEA. The CDR3 DNA follows: TGCAGTACAGGGGGCGGTTGGACAGATACGCAGTATTTT. This codes for CSTGGGWTDTQYF.

V and J are TRBV2 and TRBJ1-5; D is undetermined. The ends were cut back, 0 bases at V and 7 bases at J, with 13 bases in the middle. Germline V gene lookup returns CDR1 SNHLY and CDR2 FYNNEI. The CDR3 spans 15 residues. The CDR3 protein is CASSEALGSSQPQHF. CDR3 sequence (DNA): TGTGCCAGCAGTGAAGCGCTAGGCAGTAGCCAGCCCCAGCATTTT.

The CDR3 DNA is TGTGCCAGCAGCTTAGAAGCGGGACCATACAATGAGCAGTTCTTC. Its translation is CASSLEAGPYNEQFF. This sequence joins TRBV7-2 and TRBJ2-1; 7 bases are shared with TRBD2. In germline, CDR1 is SGHTA, CDR2 FQGNSA. This CDR3 spans 15 amino acids. Losses at the gene ends were 1 base for V and 4 bases for J; bases not matched to a gene: 4.

The rearrangement uses TRBV5-1 and TRBJ2-5; D not resolved. The CDR3 is 14 amino acids. The germline V and J ends were trimmed by 0 bases and 4 bases, with 10 bases remaining between them. Germline lookup yields CDR1 SGHRS and CDR2 YFSETQ. The CDR3, as DNA: TGCGCCAGCAGCTTGGGCGGTATGGTAGAGACCCAGTACTTC. Residues: CASSLGGMVETQYF.

This clone was counted once. This sequence joins TRBV11-2 and TRBJ1-1; no clear D gene. V dropped 5 bases and J dropped 8 bases, with 15 bases sitting between them. The CDR3 totals 13 residues. The germline V gene encodes CDR1 SGHAT and CDR2 FQNNGV. CDR3 bases: TGTGCCAGCAGCCCCTTTATGGGAATGGAAGCTTTCTTT. Residues: CASSPFMGMEAFF.

This chain links TRBV15 with TRBJ1-2, with 10 bases fitting TRBD1. Germline V gives CDR1 LNHNV, CDR2 YYDKDF (reference sequence). CDR3 length: 15 amino acids. V gave up 1 base and J gave up 7 bases; unmatched junction bases: 6. DNA for the CDR3: TGTGCCACCAGCAGAGGACAGGGGGCGGCTGGTGGCTACACCTTC. This encodes CATSRGQGAAGGYTF.

The V gene is TRBV28, the J gene TRBJ1-6; D uncertain. Looked up from germline, CDR1 is MDHEN and CDR2 is SYDVKM. V was cut by 8 bases and J by 5 bases, with 7 bases left in between. The CDR3 loop spans 12 amino acids. The CDR3 DNA reads as TGTGCCAGCCGGATTAATAATTCACCCCTCCACTTT. This codes for CASRINNSPLHF.

A few counts support this clone. V is TRBV6-1 and J is TRBJ2-5; TRBD1 matches at 9 bases. V dropped 5 bases and J dropped 8; count of bases not matched to a gene: 3. The germline V gene encodes CDR1 MNHNS and CDR2 SASEGT. The CDR3 is 12 amino acids. The CDR3 sequence is CASSLGQGTQYF. CDR3 in DNA: TGTGCCAGCAGTTTGGGACAGGGAACCCAGTACTTC.

Concerning this clone: Other DNA sequences in this specimen translate into the identical CDR3. The chain uses TRBV7-2 and TRBJ2-7, with TRBD2 matching over 8 bases. The J segment lost 1 base and the V segment lost 5 bases, leaving 13 bases of the junction unmatched. From germline, CDR1 is SGHTA and CDR2 FQGNSA. This CDR3 has 17 residues. The CDR3 is CASSDGGSGAISYEQYF. The DNA of the CDR3 is TGTGCCAGCAGCGACGGAGGTAGCGGGGCTATTTCCTACGAGCAGTACTTC. The whole variable domain, filled in from reference TRBV7-2 and TRBJ2-7, reads GAGVSQSPSNKVTEKGKDVELRCDPISGHTALYWYRQSLGQGLEFLIYFQGNSAPDKSGLPSDRFSAERTGGSVSTLTIQRTQQEDSAVYLCASSDGGSGAISYEQYFGPGTRLTVT.

The chain recombines TRBV27 with TRBJ1-5; 7 nucleotides line up with TRBD1. The ends lost 5 bases at V and 6 bases at J; junction bases unmatched: 4. The CDR3 has 13 residues. Germline loops: CDR1 MNHEY, CDR2 SMNVEV (reference sequence). For the CDR3, the DNA is TGTGCCAGCAGTACCCCAGGGGGTCAGCCCCAGCATTTT. Residues: CASSTPGGQPQHF.

The chain links TRBV7-2 to TRBJ1-6, with unresolved D. CDR1 and CDR2 from the germline V gene are SGHTA and FQGNSA. The CDR3 runs 14 residues. V was pared by 2 bases and J by 5 bases, with 7 bases between. The CDR3: CASSLRPNNSPLHF. The CDR3, as DNA: TGTGCCAGCAGCTTACGGCCAAATAATTCACCCCTCCACTTT. The entire variable domain, with the rest obtained from reference TRBV7-2 and TRBJ1-6, is as follows: GAGVSQSPSNKVTEKGKDVELRCDPISGHTALYWYRQSLGQGLEFLIYFQGNSAPDKSGLPSDRFSAERTGGSVSTLTIQRTQQEDSAVYLCASSLRPNNSPLHFGNGTRLTVT.

V is TRBV27 and J is TRBJ2-7; D possibly corresponds to TRBD1 (6 bases). This CDR3 region has 13 residues. Germline CDR1 MNHEY, CDR2 SMNVEV (reference sequence). Trimming took 5 bases from V and 6 from J, leaving 14 bases between them. The CDR3, as DNA: TGTGCCAGCAGTAGAAGGGAAGGGGGCGAGCAGTACTTC. Its protein is CASSRREGGEQYF.

This rearrangement joins TRBV6-1 to TRBJ2-6; TRBD2 might be the D (6 bases). V dropped 0 bases and J dropped 0 bases, with 21 bases sitting between them. Germline V gene sequence: CDR1 MNHNS, CDR2 SASEGT. The CDR3 is made up of 21 amino acids. This CDR3 reads CASSEAGEVRTASSGANVLTF. For the CDR3, the DNA is TGTGCCAGCAGTGAAGCGGGGGAGGTTCGGACGGCGAGCTCTGGGGCCAACGTCCTGACTTTC.

The chain carries TRBV7-2 and TRBJ2-5; perhaps TRBD1 as D (5 bases). Germline V gene lookup returns CDR1 SGHTA and CDR2 FQGNSA. The CDR3 spans 14 residues. V lost 6 bases and J 1 base, leaving 12 bases between the germline ends. CDR3 sequence (DNA): TGTGCCAGCAGGGAACAGGTGCTCCAAGAGACCCAGTACTTC. It codes for CASREQVLQETQYF.

This clone appeared a single time. This chain links TRBV19 with TRBJ1-1; D unclear. The CDR3 has 14 residues. The V gene's germline CDR1 is LNHDA and CDR2 SQIVND (reference sequence). Trimming cost V 2 bases and J 2 bases, with 9 bases left between them. Written as DNA, the CDR3 is TGTGCCAGTAGTATATCTATGAGTAACACTGAAGCTTTCTTT. This sequence encodes CASSISMSNTEAFF.

The chain recombines TRBV18 with TRBJ2-5; TRBD2 matches 10 bases. This CDR3 is built from 15 residues. V dropped 6 bases and J dropped 5; count of bases not matched to a gene: 9. CDR1 is KGHSH and CDR2 is LQKENI in the germline V gene. CDR3 coding DNA: TGTGCCAGCTCTAGTAGCGGGAGGTTCTTGGAGACCCAGTACTTC. Translation gives CASSSSGRFLETQYF.

V is TRBV5-4 and J is TRBJ2-4; TRBD2 agrees at 8 bases. Trimming removed 3 bases from V and 0 bases from J; junction bases left unmatched: 14. The CDR3 extends over 19 amino acids. Germline V gives CDR1 SGHNT, CDR2 YYREEE (reference sequence). CDR3 nucleotides: TGTGCCAGCAGCTGGGGCCAAAAGCGGGGGACTCTAGCCAAAAACATTCAGTACTTC. Translating it yields CASSWGQKRGTLAKNIQYF.

This clone came up once. The CDR3 DNA is TGTGCCAGCATAGATACAGGGGGCTCTGATGGCTACACCTTC. Translating gives CASIDTGGSDGYTF. This chain links TRBV6-1 with TRBJ1-2, with 9 positions matching TRBD1. There are 14 residues in the CDR3. Germline CDR1 MNHNS, CDR2 SASEGT. The trim removed 7 bases at V and 6 bases at J, leaving 9 bases unmatched.

This CDR3 reads CASSADREPYQPQHF. In DNA, the CDR3 is TGTGCCAGCAGCGCCGACAGGGAGCCGTACCAGCCCCAGCATTTT. The chain uses TRBV6-1 and TRBJ1-5, with TRBD1 matching over 7 bases. The V gene's germline CDR1 is MNHNS and CDR2 SASEGT. After removal of 6 bases from V and 7 bases from J, the junction contained 12 bases not matched to a gene. This CDR3 region has 15 residues.

The V call is TRBV18, the J call TRBJ1-1; TRBD1 matches 7 bases. This CDR3 comprises 13 residues. Germline CDR1 is KGHSH and CDR2 is LQKENI. V was clipped by 4 bases and J by 5 bases; unmatched bases: 4. The DNA of the CDR3 is TGTGCCAGCTCACTACAGGGGAGGACTGAAGCTTTCTTT. Residues: CASSLQGRTEAFF.

The J gene is TRBJ1-1, the V gene TRBV5-1; 9 bases agree with TRBD1. CDR1 is SGHRS and CDR2 is YFSETQ in the germline V gene. The CDR3 contains 16 residues. The V and J ends lost 0 bases and 5 bases, in that order; junction bases with no gene match: 8. The CDR3 sequence is CASSLAPTGGGTEAFF. CDR3 nucleotides: TGCGCCAGCAGCTTGGCCCCGACAGGGGGAGGGACTGAAGCTTTCTTT.

Here the CDR3 reads CASSRGTGNTEAFF. Written as DNA, the CDR3 is TGCGCCAGCAGCCGCGGGACAGGGAACACTGAAGCTTTCTTT. The chain couples TRBV4-3 to TRBJ1-1, with TRBD1 identical over 8 bases. CDR1 LGHNA and CDR2 YSLEER come from the germline V gene. V shed 4 bases, J shed 1 base, and the junction held 2 bases outside the gene matches. The CDR3 length is 14 residues.

The CDR3 DNA is TGCGCCAGCAGCCAAGATGGGACGGGCAGGGTAGCGGGAGAGCAGTACTTC. This gives the protein CASSQDGTGRVAGEQYF. This chain links TRBV4-3 with TRBJ2-7, with 8 bases fitting TRBD2. Trimming cost V 0 bases and J 7 bases; bases outside gene matches: 14. The germline V gene encodes CDR1 LGHNA and CDR2 YSLEER. The CDR3 covers 17 residues.